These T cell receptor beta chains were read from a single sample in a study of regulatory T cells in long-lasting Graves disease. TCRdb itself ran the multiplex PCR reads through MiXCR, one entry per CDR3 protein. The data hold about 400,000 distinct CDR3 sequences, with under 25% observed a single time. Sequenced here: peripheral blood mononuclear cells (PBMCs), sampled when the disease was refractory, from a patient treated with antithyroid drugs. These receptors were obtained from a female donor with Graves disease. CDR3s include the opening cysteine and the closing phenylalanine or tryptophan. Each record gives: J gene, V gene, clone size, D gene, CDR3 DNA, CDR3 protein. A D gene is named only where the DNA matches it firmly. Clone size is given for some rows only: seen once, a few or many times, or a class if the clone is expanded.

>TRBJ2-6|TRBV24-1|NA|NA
TGTGCCACCAGTTATTCTGGGGCCAACGTCCTGACTTTC
CATSYSGANVLTF
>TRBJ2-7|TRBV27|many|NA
TGTGCCAGCTTTTCGGGTGAAACCCACTCCTACGAGCAGTACTTC
CASFSGETHSYEQYF
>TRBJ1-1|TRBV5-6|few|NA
TGTGCCAGCAGCTTGAATTTCAACACTGAAGCTTTCTTT
CASSLNFNTEAFF
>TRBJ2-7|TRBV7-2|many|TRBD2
TGTGCCAGCAGCTTCACTAGCGTCAGCTCCTACGAGCAGTACTTC
CASSFTSVSSYEQYF
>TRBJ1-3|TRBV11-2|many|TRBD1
TGTGCCAGCAGCTTGGGGGACAGCCCTGGAAACACCATATATTTT
CASSLGDSPGNTIYF
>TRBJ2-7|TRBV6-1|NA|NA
TGTGCCAGCAGTGCAGAGGACTCTACCCCCTACGAGCAGTACTTC
CASSAEDSTPYEQYF
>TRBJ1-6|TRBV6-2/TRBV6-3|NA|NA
TGTGCCAGCAGGCAAGGGCAGGATAATTCACCCCTCCACTTT
CASRQGQDNSPLHF
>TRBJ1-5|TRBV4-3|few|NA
TGCGCCAGCAGCCAAGATCTAGGGGCCGATCAGCCCCAGCATTTT
CASSQDLGADQPQHF
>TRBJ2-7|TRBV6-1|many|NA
TGTGCCAGCACCCAACCGGGACGTGTAAACGAGCAGTACTTC
CASTQPGRVNEQYF
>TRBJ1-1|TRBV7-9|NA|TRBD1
TGTGCCAGCAGTACGGGACAGTACACTGAAGCTTTCTTT
CASSTGQYTEAFF